Included here is one T cell receptor beta chain sequence, with context. Antigen unknown. The data were taken from a study of T cell repertoires in cytomegalovirus infection. As for the study in general: CMV infection together with matching HLA type was indicated by public TCR beta signatures.

TCRdb reanalysed the reads using MiXCR and keeps one entry per CDR3 protein. Here the sample spans around 290,000 distinct CDR3 sequences, 25% being singletons. The germline V gene has CDR1 SGHAT and CDR2 FQNNGV. The CDR3 runs 15 residues. V lost 2 bases and J 2 bases, leaving 13 bases between the germline ends. Study-wide results and caveats: Ex vivo responses were dominated by HLA-C-restricted CMV-specific TCR beta clonotypes. There were carriers of CMV plus the relevant HLA, and cumulative public TCR beta family frequency identified them.

The sequenced sample consisted of PBMCs. The V and J genes are TRBV11-2 and TRBJ2-7; no reliable D call. The receptor comes from a human donor in good health (CMV status not recorded). Some clones in this sample may be carry-over from other donors' samples. CDR3 coding DNA: TGTGCCAGCAGCTTAACGACAACCACCCCCTACGAGCAGTACTTC. Residues: CASSLTTTTPYEQYF.